A single sample is the source of the 15 T cell receptor beta chains below, sequenced in a study of blood T cells in healthy people across ages. Sample-barcoded 5' priming and a J-beta primer mix drove a second PCR of about 6 to 11 cycles. One entry per CDR3 protein results from TCRdb running MiXCR on the 5' RACE reads. The sample carries 800,000 or so distinct CDR3 sequences, just under 25% recorded once. This sample was also put to use in a study of T cells of mothers and their children.

The material sequenced was blood. These receptors all come from a boy aged 5-17 years in good health.

In this sample, this clonotype turned up a few times. The CDR3 DNA is TGTGCCAGCAGCTTAACGGGGACAGGGTTGTATGGCTACACCTTC. As protein: CASSLTGTGLYGYTF. This chain uses TRBV7-2 with TRBJ1-2, with TRBD1 matching 9 bases. Trimming took 2 bases from V and 5 from J; bases not matched to a gene: 6. The germline CDR1 and CDR2 sequences are SGHTA and FQGNSA. The CDR3 is 15 residues long.

The chain links TRBV4-1 to TRBJ2-3; D unresolved. CDR1 MGHRA and CDR2 YSYEKL come from the germline V gene. The CDR3 contains 13 residues. Deletions cut 1 base from V and 6 bases from J, with 8 bases between. The CDR3 DNA reads as TGCGCCAGCAGCCAAGCGTACGGGGATACGCAGTATTTT. Protein sequence: CASSQAYGDTQYF.

This clonotype was detected only a few times. CDR3 in amino acids: CASSRPTPGRSWSYNEQFF. CDR3 nucleotides: TGTGCCAGCAGCCGTCCCACCCCGGGGAGGAGTTGGTCCTACAATGAGCAGTTCTTC. The genes are TRBV14 and TRBJ2-1, with D possibly being TRBD2 (6 bases). Germline CDR1 and CDR2: SGHDN and FVKESK. The CDR3 length is 19 residues. V shed 4 bases and J shed 1 base, with 23 bases lying between them.

The chain links TRBV4-3 to TRBJ2-2; tentative D call: TRBD2 (6 bases). Germline assignment: CDR1 LGHNA and CDR2 YSLEER. V was pared by 8 bases and J by 7 bases, with 17 bases between. This CDR3 spans 14 amino acids. The CDR3 is CASGSGDGNGELFF. CDR3 DNA sequence: TGCGCCAGCGGTTCGGGGGATGGGAACGGGGAGCTGTTTTTT.

A word on this clonotype: One end of the junction fails to match germline, which may point to a read error. The gene calls are TRBV7-7 and TRBJ1-2; tentatively, D is TRBD1 (5 bases). This CDR3 has 16 amino acids. Germline CDR1 is SSHAT and CDR2 is FNYEAQ (reference sequence). The CDR3 is CASSSARRRGDYGYTF. CDR3 in DNA: TGTGCTAGCAGCTCCGCTCGAAGGAGAGGGGACTATGGCTACACCTTC. The whole variable domain, filled in from reference TRBV7-7 and TRBJ1-2, reads GAGVSQSPRYKVTKRGQDVTLRCDPISSHATLYWYQQALGQGPEFLTYFNYEAQPDKSGLPSDRFSAERPEGSISTLTIQRTEQRDSAMYRCASSSARRRGDYGYTFGSGTRLTVV.

The chain is built from TRBV29-1 and TRBJ1-2; D is ambiguous. V lost 7 bases, J lost 3 bases, and 12 bases lay in between. Germline CDR1 and CDR2: SQVTM and ANQGSEA. This CDR3 is built from 12 residues. The CDR3 DNA reads as TGCAGCGCCGCGGAGGGAGACTATGGCTACACCTTC. Protein: CSAAEGDYGYTF.

There are a few counts of this clonotype. The V and J genes are TRBV29-1 and TRBJ1-1; TRBD1 agrees at 10 bases. Germline assignment: CDR1 SQVTM and CDR2 ANQGSEA. There are 14 residues in the CDR3. V lost 7 bases, J lost 0 bases, and 5 bases stayed unmatched. CDR3 coding DNA: TGCAGCGGCAGGGACAGGGGTATGAACACTGAAGCTTTCTTT. This codes for CSGRDRGMNTEAFF.

CDR3: CSVHSGSETQYF. The CDR3 DNA follows: TGCAGCGTGCATTCGGGGTCAGAGACCCAGTACTTC. The chain links TRBV29-1 to TRBJ2-5, with TRBD2 as a possible D gene (5 bases). Germline V gene sequence: CDR1 SQVTM, CDR2 ANQGSEA. Trimming shortened V by 6 bases and J by 4 bases, and 12 bases separated the two germline ends. The CDR3 covers 12 residues. Full variable domain (remainder filled in from reference TRBV29-1 and TRBJ2-5): SAVISQKPSRDICQRGTSLTIQCQVDSQVTMMFWYRQQPGQSLTLIATANQGSEATYESGFVIDKFPISRPNLTFSTLTVSNMSPEDSSIYLCSVHSGSETQYFGPGTRLLVL.

This chain links TRBV20-1 with TRBJ2-1; 11 positions match TRBD2. This CDR3 is 15 amino acids long. Germline CDR1 is DFQATT and CDR2 is SNEGSKA (reference sequence). V was pared by 7 bases and J by 7 bases, with 12 bases of the junction left unmatched. The CDR3 DNA sequence: TGCAGTGTCAATCCCGGGACTAGCGGACTGAATGAGCAGTTCTTC. Amino acid sequence: CSVNPGTSGLNEQFF.

The V and J genes are TRBV14 and TRBJ1-2; D is unresolved. The CDR3 covers 14 residues. V was clipped by 0 bases and J by 6 bases, with 11 bases between them. Germline V lookup: CDR1 SGHDN, CDR2 FVKESK. DNA for the CDR3: TGTGCCAGCAGCCAAGATTTCAGCGGGGATGGCTACACCTTC. It translates to CASSQDFSGDGYTF.

The chain is built from TRBV10-3 and TRBJ2-4; 9 bases are a match to TRBD1. The CDR3 has 17 amino acids. The germline V gene encodes CDR1 ENHRY and CDR2 SYGVKD. V trimming: 3 bases; J trimming: 0 bases; junction bases outside the gene matches: 6. As DNA, the CDR3 is TGTGCCATCAGTGAAGGGACAGGGAATATAGCCAAAAACATTCAGTACTTC. The encoded protein is CAISEGTGNIAKNIQYF.

There are a few counts of this clonotype. J is TRBJ2-5 and V is TRBV6-2 or TRBV6-3; D remains unclear. Gene TRBJ2-7 matches the end of the DNA better, so the J call may be wrong. The CDR3 has 14 amino acids. Germline CDR1 is MNHEY and CDR2 is SVGEGT. The CDR3 DNA reads TGTGCCAGCAGCATGGGTGGACCATCCTACGAGCAGTACTTC. The encoded protein is CASSMGGPSYEQYF.

This clonotype was picked up a small number of times. This sequence joins TRBV7-3 and TRBJ2-5, with TRBD2 as a possible D gene (6 bases). Germline CDR1 and CDR2: SGHTA and FQGTGA. Between the trimmed V and J ends, which lost 5 bases and 5 bases, there was a span of 15 bases. This CDR3 is built from 14 residues. CDR3 DNA: TGTGCCAGCAGCCCGACCGGGGCGGGGGAGACCCAGTACTTC. It yields the protein CASSPTGAGETQYF.

This clonotype was observed a handful of times. The gene calls are TRBV15 and TRBJ2-1; D call uncertain. Trimming shortened V by 4 bases and J by 0 bases, and 10 bases separated the two germline ends. CDR1 and CDR2 (germline): LNHNV, YYDKDF (reference sequence). The CDR3 has 15 amino acids. CDR3 sequence: CATSMDRSSYNEQFF. CDR3 bases: TGTGCCACCAGCATGGACCGGAGCTCCTACAATGAGCAGTTCTTC.

The sample holds a few counts of this clonotype. V and J are TRBV2 and TRBJ2-1; 7 bases map to TRBD1. The J call may be wrong; the DNA end is better matched by TRBJ2-5. CDR1 and CDR2 from the germline V gene are SNHLY and FYNNEI. The CDR3 is 14 residues long. The CDR3 nucleotides read TGTGCCAGCAGGGGGGACAGCGACGGTGAGACCCAGTACTTC. It specifies CASRGDSDGETQYF.